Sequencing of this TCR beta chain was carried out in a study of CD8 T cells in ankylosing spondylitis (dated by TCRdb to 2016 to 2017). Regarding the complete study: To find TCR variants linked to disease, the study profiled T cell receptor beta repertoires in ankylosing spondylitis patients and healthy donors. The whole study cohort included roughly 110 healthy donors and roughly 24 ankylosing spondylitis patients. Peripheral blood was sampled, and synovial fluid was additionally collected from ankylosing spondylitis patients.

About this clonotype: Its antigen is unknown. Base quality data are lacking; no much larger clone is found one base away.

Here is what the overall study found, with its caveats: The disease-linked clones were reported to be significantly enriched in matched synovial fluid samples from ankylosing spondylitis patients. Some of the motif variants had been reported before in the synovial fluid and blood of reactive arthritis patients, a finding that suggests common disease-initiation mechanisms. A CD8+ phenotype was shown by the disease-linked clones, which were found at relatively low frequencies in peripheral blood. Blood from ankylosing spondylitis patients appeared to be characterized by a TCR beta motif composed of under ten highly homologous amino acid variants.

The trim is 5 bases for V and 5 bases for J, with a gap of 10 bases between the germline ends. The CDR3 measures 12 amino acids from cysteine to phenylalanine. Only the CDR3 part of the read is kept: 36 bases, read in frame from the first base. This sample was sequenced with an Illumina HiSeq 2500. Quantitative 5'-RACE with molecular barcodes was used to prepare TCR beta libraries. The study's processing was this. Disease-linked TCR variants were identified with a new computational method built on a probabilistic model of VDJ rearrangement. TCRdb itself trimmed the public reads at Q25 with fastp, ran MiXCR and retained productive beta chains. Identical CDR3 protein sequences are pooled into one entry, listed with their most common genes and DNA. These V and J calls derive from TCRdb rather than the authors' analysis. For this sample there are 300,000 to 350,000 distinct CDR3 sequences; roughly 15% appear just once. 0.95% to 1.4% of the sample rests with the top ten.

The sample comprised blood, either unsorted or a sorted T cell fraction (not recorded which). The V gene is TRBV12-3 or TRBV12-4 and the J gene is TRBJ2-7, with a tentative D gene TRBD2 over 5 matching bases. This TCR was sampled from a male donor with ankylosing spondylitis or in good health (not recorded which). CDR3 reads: CASSHTGNEQYF. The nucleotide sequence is TGTGCCAGCAGTCACACGGGGAACGAGCAGTACTTC.